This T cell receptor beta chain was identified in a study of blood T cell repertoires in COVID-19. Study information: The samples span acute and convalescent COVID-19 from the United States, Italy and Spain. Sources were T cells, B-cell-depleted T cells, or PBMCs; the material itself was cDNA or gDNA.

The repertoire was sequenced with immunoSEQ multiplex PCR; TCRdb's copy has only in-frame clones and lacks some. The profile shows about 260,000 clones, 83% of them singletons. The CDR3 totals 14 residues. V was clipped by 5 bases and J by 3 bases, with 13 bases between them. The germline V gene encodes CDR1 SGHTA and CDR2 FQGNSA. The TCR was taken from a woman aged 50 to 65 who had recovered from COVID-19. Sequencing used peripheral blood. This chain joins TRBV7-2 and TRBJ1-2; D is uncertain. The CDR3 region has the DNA TGTGCCAGCAGCCCTTCTACGGGATACTATGGCTACACCTTC. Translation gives CASSPSTGYYGYTF.